The next 30 T cell receptor beta chains were all read from a single sample in a study of regulatory T cells in long-lasting Graves disease. The authors built TCR beta libraries using iRepertoire HTBI primers and Arm-PCR of CDR3 regions. TCRdb recomputed calls from the multiplex PCR reads with MiXCR, one row per CDR3 protein. The table lists hundreds of thousands of distinct CDR3 sequences, 15% to 20% of them singletons. The sample's time point: newly diagnosed GD, antithyroid drugs for less than 3 months. The TCR library was made from RNA that had been extracted from PBMCs in TRIzol. This sample also belongs to another study, concerning T cells in Graves' hyperthyroidism and ophthalmopathy.

The sample was peripheral blood mononuclear cells (PBMCs), taken at new diagnosis, from a patient treated with antithyroid drugs. The source of these receptors is a woman aged 40 to 65 with Graves disease.

The table lists this clonotype with many counts. This chain uses TRBV12-3 or TRBV12-4 with TRBJ1-1, with a weak D call TRBD1 (5 bases). V was trimmed by 3 bases and J by 3 bases, leaving 14 bases between them. The CDR3 length is 15 residues. The DNA of the CDR3 is TGTGCCAGCAGTTTTGGGCTCGACAGTTACACTGAAGCTTTCTTT. As protein: CASSFGLDSYTEAFF.

V gene TRBV6-9 combines with J gene TRBJ2-3; D gene unclear. The germline V and J ends were trimmed by 3 bases and 4 bases, with 11 bases remaining between them. CDR1 is MNHGY, CDR2 SVAAGI, per germline. The CDR3 runs 14 residues. The CDR3 DNA follows: TGTGCCAGCAGTTACCCCGCCGGATCAGATACGCAGTATTTT. Residues: CASSYPAGSDTQYF.

The V and J genes are TRBV27 and TRBJ2-7; D ambiguous. Per germline, CDR1 MNHEY and CDR2 SMNVEV (reference sequence). This CDR3 is 13 amino acids long. Trimming removed 5 bases from V and 4 bases from J, with 12 bases in between. The CDR3 sequence: CASSPPLRYEQYF. In DNA, the CDR3 is TGTGCCAGCAGTCCCCCCTTGAGGTACGAGCAGTACTTC.

This clonotype was detected ten times or more. For the CDR3, the DNA is TGTGCCAGCAGCTTGCGTCTTCGGACAGAAAACAATGAGCAGTTCTTC. Its protein product is CASSLRLRTENNEQFF. The chain employs TRBV5-4 and TRBJ2-1, with D perhaps TRBD1 (6 bases). CDR3 size: 16 residues. Trimming stripped 1 base from V and 5 bases from J, with 16 bases between. Germline V lookup: CDR1 SGHNT, CDR2 YYREEE (reference sequence).

This clonotype was seen many times. The chain recombines TRBV5-1 with TRBJ2-4; weak D call: TRBD2 (5 bases). Trimming stripped 0 bases from V and 0 bases from J, with 13 bases between. The CDR3 sequence is 17 residues long. Germline V gives CDR1 SGHRS, CDR2 YFSETQ. For the CDR3, the DNA is TGCGCCAGCAGCTTGGCCGAGGGTCTGAGAGCCAAAAACATTCAGTACTTC. Protein product: CASSLAEGLRAKNIQYF.

Many counts were recorded for this clonotype. J is TRBJ2-7 and V is TRBV28; 8 bases line up with TRBD1. Unmatched junction bases numbered 7, after V lost 8 bases and J lost 1 base. The germline V gene has CDR1 MDHEN and CDR2 SYDVKM. The CDR3 loop spans 14 amino acids. DNA of the CDR3: TGTGCCAGCCGTAGACAGGGGTTATCCTACGAGCAGTACTTC. Translation: CASRRQGLSYEQYF.

Only a few counts were recorded for this clonotype. This rearrangement joins TRBV15 to TRBJ2-2; no reliable D call. Germline CDR1 reads LNHNV; CDR2 reads YYDKDF (reference sequence). The CDR3 extends over 15 amino acids. Trimming took 0 bases from V and 2 from J, leaving 7 bases between them. CDR3 residues: CATSRDHPNTGELFF. The CDR3 coding sequence is TGTGCCACCAGCAGAGATCACCCAAACACCGGGGAGCTGTTTTTT.

This clonotype occurred a few times. The chain has TRBV7-9 and TRBJ1-5, with D perhaps matching TRBD1 (5 bases). CDR1 and CDR2 (germline): SEHNR, FQNEAQ (reference sequence). There are 17 residues in the CDR3. Trimming shortened V by 6 bases and J by 0 bases, and 18 bases separated the two germline ends. This CDR3 is CASSFRAVRNSNQPQHF. The CDR3 DNA follows: TGTGCCAGCAGTTTCAGGGCCGTCAGAAATAGCAATCAGCCCCAGCATTTT.

Worth noting for this clonotype: The junction shows a germline mismatch at one end, possibly a read error. J is TRBJ2-3 and V is TRBV5-1, with 7 bases aligning to TRBD1. The CDR3 contains 16 residues. Germline assignment: CDR1 SGHRS and CDR2 YFSETQ. In nucleotides, the CDR3 is TGTGCCAGCAGCAAACCGACGGGACAGCGCACAGATACGCAGTATTTT. It codes for CASSKPTGQRTDTQYF.

CDR3 coding DNA: TGCGCCAGCAGCCCGGGGCCTGGGGAAATCTACGAGCAGTACTTC. Translating it yields CASSPGPGEIYEQYF. The chain links TRBV5-1 to TRBJ2-7; TRBD1 or TRBD2 may be the D gene (5 bases each). The CDR3 covers 15 residues. Germline CDR1 and CDR2: SGHRS and YFSETQ. The germline V and J ends were trimmed by 4 bases and 3 bases, with 17 bases remaining between them.

There are many counts of this clonotype. Its ends do not fully match the called genes, so a read error is possible. The chain recombines TRBV5-1 with TRBJ1-1; D unclear. Germline V gives CDR1 SGHRS, CDR2 YFSETQ. The CDR3 extends over 14 amino acids. CDR3 sequence: CASSSRTENTEAFF. CDR3 DNA sequence: TGTGCCAGCAGTTCTCGGACGGAGAACACTGAAGCTTTCTTT.

This clonotype showed up many times. The V and J genes are TRBV6-1 and TRBJ2-5; possible D gene TRBD1, 6 bases. V lost 6 bases and J 4 bases, leaving 24 bases between the germline ends. This CDR3 region has 17 residues. Germline V lookup: CDR1 MNHNS, CDR2 SASEGT. CDR3 residues: CASSPGVTPIMIETQYF. DNA of the CDR3: TGTGCCAGCAGCCCAGGGGTTACACCCATCATGATAGAGACCCAGTACTTC.

This clonotype was picked up a small number of times. This rearrangement joins TRBV24-1 to TRBJ1-5; D gene unclear. The CDR3 is made up of 16 amino acids. In germline, CDR1 is KGHDR, CDR2 SFDVKD. V was pared by 1 base and J by 0 bases, with 9 bases between. The CDR3 loop reads CATSDLFVYSNQPQHF. CDR3 DNA sequence: TGTGCCACCAGTGATTTATTTGTTTATAGCAATCAGCCCCAGCATTTT.

This clonotype was detected many times. The V call is TRBV12-3 or TRBV12-4, the J call TRBJ2-1; tentative D call: TRBD1 (5 bases). The CDR3 has 15 residues. V gave up 1 base and J gave up 9 bases, with 16 bases separating them. CDR3 sequence reads: CASSLDGRVSGEQFF. As DNA, the CDR3 is TGTGCCAGCAGTTTAGACGGCAGGGTATCGGGTGAGCAGTTCTTC.

This clonotype appeared a few times. V gene TRBV19 combines with J gene TRBJ2-1; maybe TRBD2 (6 bases). Germline V gives CDR1 LNHDA, CDR2 SQIVND (reference sequence). Deletions cut 3 bases from V and 1 base from J, with 10 bases between. The CDR3 consists of 15 residues. DNA for the CDR3: TGTGCCAGTAGTATGATGGGAGGTTCCTACAATGAGCAGTTCTTC. Its translation is CASSMMGGSYNEQFF. The full variable domain, in which reference TRBV19 and TRBJ2-1 provide the parts outside the CDR3, is DGGITQSPKYLFRKEGQNVTLSCEQNLNHDAMYWYRQDPGQGLRLIYYSQIVNDFQKGDIAEGYSVSREKKESFPLTVTSAQKNPTAFYLCASSMMGGSYNEQFFGPGTRLTVL.

J is TRBJ2-7 and V is TRBV6-1, with 10 bases lining up with TRBD1. With V trimmed by 5 bases and J by 4 bases, 8 bases remained unmatched. The CDR3 runs 15 residues. Germline CDR1 MNHNS, CDR2 SASEGT. The CDR3 loop is CASSNTGTGEYEQYF. The CDR3 nucleotides read TGTGCCAGCAGTAATACCGGGACAGGGGAATACGAGCAGTACTTC.

To note about this clonotype: Just one base apart from a much larger clone, this may be a read error. The rearrangement joins TRBV3-1 to TRBJ2-3; 8 bases fit TRBD2. J was trimmed by 2 bases and V by 3 bases; bases with no gene match: 4. CDR1 is LGHDT and CDR2 is YNNKEL in the germline V gene (reference sequence). This CDR3 comprises 15 residues. CDR3 region: CASSHAGGYTDTQYF. The CDR3 DNA sequence: TGTGCCAGCAGCCACGCGGGGGGATACACAGATACGCAGTATTTT.

This clonotype was found a few times. V gene TRBV4-1 combines with J gene TRBJ1-1; D unclear. Germline CDR1 MGHRA, CDR2 YSYEKL. V dropped 0 bases and J dropped 2 bases, with 7 bases sitting between them. This CDR3 is built from 14 residues. CDR3 loop: CASSQEPLNTEAFF. CDR3 coding DNA: TGCGCCAGCAGCCAAGAACCACTAAACACTGAAGCTTTCTTT.

This clonotype was counted ten times or more. This rearrangement joins TRBV3-1 to TRBJ2-2; D not certain. The CDR3 consists of 14 residues. CDR1 is LGHDT, CDR2 YNNKEL, per germline (reference sequence). V was pared by 3 bases and J by 4 bases, with 9 bases between. The CDR3 bases are TGTGCCAGCAGCCAGGGGTTAGGCACCGGGGAGCTGTTTTTT. Amino acids: CASSQGLGTGELFF.

The chain is built from TRBV20-1 and TRBJ1-2; no definite D call. The CDR3 spans 14 residues. V lost 0 bases and J lost 8, with 16 bases in between. The germline gives CDR1 DFQATT, CDR2 SNEGSKA (reference sequence). CDR3 sequence (DNA): TGCAGTGCTAGAGAAATCAGGCCGGGGAGGGGCTACACCTTC. This sequence encodes CSAREIRPGRGYTF.

The chain recombines TRBV19 with TRBJ2-3; TRBD2 is a possible D gene (6 bases). Trimming removed 2 bases at V and 4 bases at J, with 22 bases between. This CDR3 spans 18 amino acids. CDR1 is LNHDA, CDR2 SQIVND, per germline (reference sequence). The CDR3 sequence: CASSIRPWPSDIADTQYF. In nucleotides, the CDR3 is TGTGCCAGTAGTATACGGCCCTGGCCTAGCGATATCGCAGATACGCAGTATTTT.

This clonotype was seen a few times. V usage is TRBV24-1 and J usage is TRBJ1-2, with D possibly matching TRBD1 (6 bases). Germline V gene data show CDR1 as KGHDR and CDR2 as SFDVKD. The germline V and J ends were trimmed by 7 bases and 1 base, with 12 bases remaining between them. The CDR3 runs 14 residues. This CDR3 reads CATSPQGFNYGYTF. Written as DNA, the CDR3 is TGTGCCACCAGCCCACAGGGTTTTAACTATGGCTACACCTTC.

The J gene is TRBJ2-5, the V gene TRBV12-3 or TRBV12-4; no firm D call. Deletions cut 3 bases from V and 7 bases from J, with 12 bases between. The CDR3 extends over 13 amino acids. The CDR3 region is CASSFYGSGTQYF. The CDR3 DNA reads TGTGCCAGCAGTTTTTATGGGTCGGGGACCCAGTACTTC.

This clonotype was observed many times. The rearrangement joins TRBV2 to TRBJ1-1, with TRBD1 as a possible D gene (6 bases). The CDR3 sequence is 11 residues long. Germline V gene data show CDR1 as SNHLY and CDR2 as FYNNEI. The V end was cut by 5 bases, the J end by 7 bases, with 8 bases between. CDR3 sequence: CASSWTDEAFF. In DNA form, the CDR3 reads TGTGCCAGCAGTTGGACAGATGAAGCTTTCTTT.

This CDR3 is CAISEPTTRAGAGTDTQYF. CDR3 DNA sequence: TGTGCCATCAGTGAGCCCACGACAAGGGCGGGGGCTGGGACAGATACGCAGTATTTT. The chain couples TRBV10-3 to TRBJ2-3, with D perhaps TRBD2 (7 bases). Germline CDR1 and CDR2: ENHRY and SYGVKD. V dropped 2 bases and J dropped 3 bases, with 24 bases sitting between them. This CDR3 has 19 amino acids.

The chain joins TRBV19 to TRBJ2-4; possible D gene TRBD2, 5 bases. The CDR3 spans 16 residues. Germline CDR1 reads LNHDA; CDR2 reads SQIVND (reference sequence). V was trimmed by 5 bases and J by 0 bases, leaving 14 bases between them. Written as DNA, the CDR3 is TGTGCCAGTAGTCCCGAGACCCGGGGAGCCAAAAACATTCAGTACTTC. It encodes CASSPETRGAKNIQYF.

This clonotype has ten or more counts. The V and J genes are TRBV2 and TRBJ1-2; D possibly corresponds to TRBD1 (5 bases). Trimming took off 4 bases at V and 1 base at J, with 10 bases between the two ends. CDR1 is SNHLY, CDR2 FYNNEI, per germline. The CDR3 covers 14 residues. The CDR3 reads CASSGQRFNYGYTF. The CDR3, as DNA: TGTGCCAGCAGTGGACAGCGCTTTAACTATGGCTACACCTTC.

This clonotype was seen ten or more times. V is TRBV28 and J is TRBJ1-5, with D hard to call. There are 14 residues in the CDR3. Germline V lookup: CDR1 MDHEN, CDR2 SYDVKM. The ends were cut back, 7 bases at V and 0 bases at J, with 10 bases in the middle. The CDR3 DNA follows: TGTGCCAGCATTAGGGATAATAGCAATCAGCCCCAGCATTTT. This sequence encodes CASIRDNSNQPQHF. The whole variable domain, filled in from reference TRBV28 and TRBJ1-5, reads DVKVTQSSRYLVKRTGEKVFLECVQDMDHENMFWYRQDPGLGLRLIYFSYDVKMKEKGDIPEGYSVSREKKERFSLILESASTNQTSMYLCASIRDNSNQPQHFGDGTRLSIL.

This clonotype came up a few times. The chain carries TRBV5-4 and TRBJ2-2, with D tentatively TRBD1 or TRBD2 (5 bases each). The CDR3 consists of 16 residues. Germline V gene lookup returns CDR1 SGHNT and CDR2 YYREEE (reference sequence). V dropped 0 bases and J dropped 1 base, with 10 bases sitting between them. CDR3 sequence (DNA): TGTGCCAGCAGCTTGGCCATTGGGGGGAACACCGGGGAGCTGTTTTTT. This gives the protein CASSLAIGGNTGELFF.

This clonotype was observed at least ten times. The chain has TRBV7-2 and TRBJ2-1; TRBD1 matches 9 bases. V gave up 2 bases and J gave up 3 bases; unmatched junction bases: 2. The germline gives CDR1 SGHTA, CDR2 FQGNSA. This CDR3 comprises 15 residues. DNA for the CDR3: TGTGCCAGCAGCTTACGGGACAGGGACTACAATGAGCAGTTCTTC. This gives the protein CASSLRDRDYNEQFF.